Below are 9 T cell receptor beta chains sequenced from a single sample in a study of blood T cell repertoires in COVID-19. The table came from immunoSEQ multiplex PCR; TCRdb's copy has only in-frame clones and leaves some out. Seen here are around 300,000 clones, over 75% observed once, and the top ten hold about 5%. The sample was PBMCs or T cells enriched from blood (not recorded which). The receptors were sampled from a man aged 25-45 years who had recovered from COVID-19.

The gene calls are TRBV24-1 and TRBJ1-6; 7 bases agree with TRBD1. The V and J ends lost 9 bases and 10 bases, in that order; junction bases with no gene match: 5. CDR1 is KGHDR, CDR2 SFDVKD, per germline. CDR3 length: 12 amino acids. As DNA, the CDR3 is TGTGCCACCGCAGGGGGGAGATCACCCCTCCACTTT. Protein sequence: CATAGGRSPLHF.

The chain is built from TRBV11-2 and TRBJ2-1, with 8 bases identical to TRBD1. The trim removed 5 bases at V and 6 bases at J, leaving 9 bases unmatched. The CDR3 has 15 amino acids. The germline CDR1 and CDR2 sequences are SGHAT and FQNNGV. The CDR3 DNA sequence: TGTGCCAGCAGCCTGGGACAGGCTACGGGCAATGAGCAGTTCTTC. Amino acid sequence: CASSLGQATGNEQFF.

The V call is TRBV3-1 (or the pseudogene TRBV3-2), the J call TRBJ1-2, with 8 bases that match TRBD1. The CDR3 loop spans 14 amino acids. The trim removed 3 bases at V and 4 bases at J, leaving 4 bases unmatched. Germline V gene sequence: CDR1 LGHDT, CDR2 YNNKEL (reference sequence). CDR3 loop: CASSQTGVGYGYTF. The CDR3 DNA follows: TGTGCCAGCAGCCAGACAGGGGTCGGCTATGGCTACACCTTC.

The chain employs TRBV5-6 and TRBJ1-2, with unresolved D. Germline V gene data show CDR1 as SGHDT and CDR2 as YYEEEE. V lost 1 base and J lost 8, with 9 bases in between. The CDR3 contains 12 residues. The CDR3 spells CASSLWSSGYTF. For the CDR3, the DNA is TGTGCCAGCAGCTTGTGGAGTAGCGGCTACACCTTC.

The rearrangement joins TRBV9 to TRBJ2-1; the match to TRBD2 covers 7 bases. This CDR3 is 17 amino acids long. V lost 0 bases and J lost 2; bases outside the gene matches: 8. The germline gives CDR1 SGDLS, CDR2 YYNGEE. The chain's CDR3 is CASSVVESGAPYNEQFF. The CDR3 DNA reads as TGTGCCAGCAGCGTAGTGGAAAGCGGGGCCCCCTACAATGAGCAGTTCTTC.

In this sample, this clone turned up once. V usage is TRBV25-1 and J usage is TRBJ1-2; perhaps TRBD1 as D (5 bases). Germline V lookup: CDR1 MGHDK, CDR2 SYGVNS. Trimming cost V 1 base and J 6 bases, with 12 bases left between them. The CDR3 consists of 14 residues. The CDR3 loop is CASSESRGFDGYTF. The CDR3 DNA follows: TGTGCCAGCAGTGAATCTAGGGGTTTTGATGGCTACACCTTC.

This chain links TRBV12-5 with TRBJ1-2; D remains unclear. This CDR3 is 14 amino acids long. Germline V gives CDR1 LGHNT, CDR2 FRNRAP. Trimming cost V 2 bases and J 9 bases, with 16 bases left between them. The CDR3 sequence: CASGLSAGPGSYTF. DNA for the CDR3: TGTGCTAGTGGTTTGAGCGCTGGACCGGGGAGCTACACCTTC.

This chain connects TRBV5-4 to TRBJ2-3; 8 bases are a match to TRBD1. Germline CDR1 reads SGHNT; CDR2 reads YYREEE (reference sequence). CDR3 length equals 16 residues. The ends lost 3 bases at V and 0 bases at J; junction bases unmatched: 6. The CDR3 coding sequence is TGTGCCAGCAGCTCCTGGACAGGGACCAGCACAGATACGCAGTATTTT. This codes for CASSSWTGTSTDTQYF.

The chain is built from TRBV10-1 and TRBJ2-7, with a weak D call TRBD2 (6 bases). Per germline, CDR1 WNHNN and CDR2 SYGVQD (reference sequence). The CDR3 loop spans 14 amino acids. Trimming removed 4 bases at V and 0 bases at J, with 10 bases between. The CDR3 is CASSADGSSYEQYF. CDR3 bases: TGCGCCAGCAGTGCCGACGGGAGCTCCTACGAGCAGTACTTC.